This T cell receptor beta chain is from a study of blood T cell repertoires in COVID-19. Study context: Samples of COVID-19 (acute and convalescent) were obtained from the United States, Italy and Spain.

This CDR3 has 17 residues. The V end was cut by 0 bases, the J end by 1 base, with 14 bases between. Per germline, CDR1 SGHRS and CDR2 YFSETQ. Sequenced by immunoSEQ multiplex PCR; TCRdb stores in-frame clones only, minus some. The sample shows almost 55,000 clones, approximately 80% of them seen only once. V and J are TRBV5-1 and TRBJ2-1; possible D gene TRBD2, 7 bases. Sequencing used peripheral blood. The clonotype was recovered from a man aged 45 to 65 with acute or convalescent COVID-19. CDR3 sequence reads: CASSLAKGGGSYNEQFF. The CDR3, as DNA: TGCGCCAGCAGCTTGGCCAAGGGAGGGGGGTCCTACAATGAGCAGTTCTTC.